This record concerns one T cell receptor (beta chain) sequence. This sample is part of a study of blood T cell repertoires in COVID-19. Study summary: Sites across the United States, Italy and Spain contributed samples from acute and convalescent COVID-19. From T cells, B-cell-depleted T cells, or PBMCs came the material, which was cDNA or gDNA.

V shed 4 bases and J shed 0 bases, with 17 bases lying between them. The CDR3 loop spans 17 amino acids. Germline assignment: CDR1 LGHDT and CDR2 YNNKEL (reference sequence). The authors' processing: Using reference gene primer amplification, nucleated cell counts were estimated. The assay was immunoSEQ multiplex PCR, and TCRdb's table has in-frame clones only and misses some. Clonal size and the V and J genes are those of that table, whereas D and trimming came from the DNA. This table holds roughly 140,000 clones, around 90% found once. V is TRBV3-1 (or the pseudogene TRBV3-2) and J is TRBJ2-3, with a possible D match to TRBD1 (5 bases). The origin of this receptor is a woman in her sixties or seventies with active or convalescent COVID-19. Sequenced: peripheral blood. The CDR3 is CASSPQGGGVSTDTQYF. The CDR3 coding sequence is TGTGCCAGCAGCCCTCAGGGCGGTGGAGTTAGCACAGATACGCAGTATTTT.